This T cell receptor (beta chain) is drawn from a study of response to subunit inactivated influenza vaccine. Study results and caveats: Only a handful of new T cells, the authors suggested, are recruited with each seasonal influenza vaccination.

About this clonotype itself: The antigen is unknown.

TCRdb analysed the RT-PCR reads with MiXCR anew, one entry per CDR3 protein. In the table there are about 530,000 distinct CDR3 sequences, 12% of which are singletons. J gave up 4 bases and V 6 bases, and 9 bases lay outside the gene matches. The germline V gene has CDR1 DFQATT and CDR2 SNEGSKA (reference sequence). This CDR3 contains 16 residues. This clonotype was sampled from a man aged 45 to 65 who received an inactivated influenza vaccine. This specimen was PBMCs from blood, taken on the day of vaccination. This chain connects TRBV20-1 to TRBJ2-1; TRBD2 matches at 13 bases. The CDR3 DNA sequence: TGCAGTGCAAACACACTAGCGGGGGGGCCGTACAATGAGCAGTTCTTC. It encodes CSANTLAGGPYNEQFF.